These 28 T cell receptor beta chains came from one sample sequenced in a study of T cell repertoires in cytomegalovirus infection. TCRdb recomputed calls from the reads with MiXCR, one row per CDR3 protein. The table has about 530,000 distinct CDR3 sequences, around 27% seen once. Sequences were obtained from PBMCs. These receptors were taken from a human donor in good health (CMV status not recorded). Some clones in this sample may be carry-over from other donors' samples.

This clonotype was counted between two and nine times. This rearrangement joins TRBV19 to TRBJ2-3; D gene uncertain. The length of the CDR3 is 14 residues. From germline, CDR1 is LNHDA and CDR2 SQIVND (reference sequence). V lost 3 bases to trimming and J lost 1 base, with 8 bases between them. CDR3 residues: CASSMWGGTDTQYF. CDR3 in DNA: TGTGCCAGTAGTATGTGGGGTGGCACAGATACGCAGTATTTT.

This clonotype was picked up a small number of times. V is TRBV12-3 or TRBV12-4 and J is TRBJ2-2; 10 bases map to TRBD2. The CDR3 length is 16 residues. V trimming: 6 bases; J trimming: 5 bases; junction bases outside the gene matches: 9. The CDR3 coding sequence is TGTGCCAGCAGACCCCCTAGCGGGAGAGATACCGGGGAGCTGTTTTTT. Translating it yields CASRPPSGRDTGELFF.

This clonotype was seen a handful of times. The chain combines TRBV6-2 or TRBV6-3 with TRBJ2-1; the match to TRBD1 covers 8 bases. Trimming removed 8 bases from V and 12 bases from J; junction bases left unmatched: 6. This CDR3 region has 11 residues. Germline V gives CDR1 MNHEY, CDR2 SVGEGT. CDR3 protein: CASGQGFGQFF. Written as DNA, the CDR3 is TGTGCCAGCGGACAGGGTTTTGGGCAGTTCTTC.

This clonotype was counted many times. The chain couples TRBV7-2 to TRBJ2-2; D tentatively reads TRBD1 or TRBD2 (5 bases each). The CDR3 length is 17 residues. With 3 bases removed from V and 4 bases from J, the gap between germline ends came to 18 bases. Germline V gene data show CDR1 as SGHTA and CDR2 as FQGNSA. This CDR3 reads CASSLGPAGTGTGELFF. The CDR3 region has the DNA TGTGCCAGCAGCTTGGGGCCCGCGGGCACGGGCACCGGGGAGCTGTTTTTT.

This clonotype was detected only a few times. As DNA, the CDR3 is TGTGCCACCAGCAGAGTAAGGGAGCAGTTCTTC. Its protein product is CATSRVREQFF. The V call is TRBV15, the J call TRBJ2-1; no clear D gene. Germline loops: CDR1 LNHNV, CDR2 YYDKDF (reference sequence). With 1 base removed from V and 10 bases from J, the gap between germline ends came to 5 bases. The CDR3 loop spans 11 amino acids.

V and J are TRBV7-4 and TRBJ1-1; no clear D gene. CDR3 length equals 11 residues. V was trimmed by 5 bases and J by 8 bases, leaving 9 bases between them. In germline, CDR1 is SGHVT, CDR2 SQSDAQ. CDR3 DNA sequence: TGTGCCAGCAGCCGACTGGAAGAAGCTTTCTTT. It yields the protein CASSRLEEAFF.

The V gene is TRBV19, the J gene TRBJ2-2, with D uncertain. Trimming pared 3 bases from V and 1 base from J, leaving 9 bases between. Germline V gives CDR1 LNHDA, CDR2 SQIVND (reference sequence). This CDR3 has 15 residues. The CDR3 DNA sequence: TGTGCCAGTAGTATGGATTTCGAGAACACCGGGGAGCTGTTTTTT. It yields the protein CASSMDFENTGELFF.

This clonotype was counted between two and nine times. V usage is TRBV12-3 or TRBV12-4 and J usage is TRBJ2-3; no reliable D call. This CDR3 has 13 amino acids. The V gene lost 6 bases and the J gene lost 6 bases, with 13 bases spanning the gap. The CDR3 DNA reads TGTGCCAGCAGGCTTCTCCAGAAGGATACGCAGTATTTT. The encoded protein is CASRLLQKDTQYF.

The J gene is TRBJ1-6, the V gene TRBV12-3 or TRBV12-4; a possible D gene is TRBD1 (6 bases). V gave up 5 bases and J gave up 10 bases, with 15 bases separating them. This CDR3 is 14 amino acids long. The CDR3 reads CASSVNAGASPLHF. The CDR3 bases are TGTGCCAGCAGTGTAAACGCAGGGGCCTCACCCCTCCACTTT.

This clonotype was recorded many times. The chain recombines TRBV6-2 or TRBV6-3 with TRBJ2-7; 10 bases map to TRBD1. Per germline, CDR1 MNHEY and CDR2 SVGEGT. V lost 0 bases and J lost 4; bases outside the gene matches: 18. This CDR3 has 20 residues. CDR3 nucleotide sequence: TGTGCCAGCAGTTACTCGAGGGTGCCGGGACAGGGGCCCCTCCTGTACGAGCAGTACTTC. Protein product: CASSYSRVPGQGPLLYEQYF.

This clonotype appeared a few times. This chain uses TRBV24-1 with TRBJ2-5; D may be TRBD2 (5 bases). This CDR3 is built from 15 residues. The germline V gene encodes CDR1 KGHDR and CDR2 SFDVKD. The V gene lost 1 base and the J gene lost 4 bases, with 12 bases spanning the gap. CDR3 nucleotide sequence: TGTGCCACCAGTGATTTTGAGGGAGCCGGAGAGACCCAGTACTTC. It encodes CATSDFEGAGETQYF.

This clonotype was seen a few times. The gene calls are TRBV12-3 or TRBV12-4 and TRBJ2-3, with 8 bases aligning to TRBD2. The CDR3 has 15 amino acids. V shed 6 bases and J 5 bases; nucleotides not matched to a gene: 10. The chain's CDR3 is CASRAGLGHEDTQYF. The CDR3 region has the DNA TGTGCCAGCAGGGCGGGACTAGGGCATGAAGATACGCAGTATTTT.

This chain uses TRBV7-2 with TRBJ2-1; no firm D call. V shed 4 bases and J shed 9 bases, with 13 bases lying between them. The CDR3 totals 13 residues. CDR1 is SGHTA and CDR2 is FQGNSA in the germline V gene. The CDR3 sequence is CASSWEIVSEQFF. For the CDR3, the DNA is TGTGCCAGCAGCTGGGAAATAGTGAGTGAGCAGTTCTTC.

This clonotype was seen only a few times. The rearrangement uses TRBV28 and TRBJ2-1, with D perhaps TRBD1 or TRBD2 (6 bases each). The germline V and J ends were trimmed by 2 bases and 3 bases, with 11 bases remaining between them. The CDR3 runs to 15 residues. Germline-derived CDR1 and CDR2 are MDHEN and SYDVKM. The CDR3 region is CASSLRGLGYNEQFF. The DNA for the CDR3 is TGTGCCAGCAGTTTACGGGGGCTCGGCTACAATGAGCAGTTCTTC.

This clonotype was picked up a small number of times. The V gene is TRBV12-3 or TRBV12-4, the J gene TRBJ2-3, with unresolved D. Trimming pared 6 bases from V and 0 bases from J, leaving 16 bases between. The CDR3 runs 16 residues. Here the CDR3 reads CASRIGAQTSTDTQYF. CDR3 DNA: TGTGCCAGCAGAATAGGCGCCCAAACTAGCACAGATACGCAGTATTTT.

This clonotype came up many times. This chain connects TRBV12-3 or TRBV12-4 to TRBJ1-2, with TRBD1 identical over 9 bases. The CDR3 is 14 residues long. V was clipped by 6 bases and J by 3 bases; unmatched bases: 5. CDR3 sequence (DNA): TGTGCCAGCAGCCGACAGGGGGGGGACTATGGCTACACCTTC. It codes for CASSRQGGDYGYTF.

This clonotype has only a few counts. The chain couples TRBV11-3 to TRBJ1-2; the D gene is possibly TRBD1 (6 bases). CDR1 is SGHNT, CDR2 YENEEA, per germline. This CDR3 region has 16 residues. V was pared by 4 bases and J by 2 bases, with 17 bases between. The CDR3 sequence is CASSSPDSLHNYGYTF. CDR3 sequence (DNA): TGTGCCAGCAGCTCGCCGGACAGCCTACACAACTATGGCTACACCTTC.

A note on this clonotype: This may be a read error: a much more frequent sequence differs by one nucleotide. The chain employs TRBV4-1 and TRBJ1-2; D not resolved. Per germline, CDR1 MGHRA and CDR2 YSYEKL. This CDR3 region has 11 residues. CDR3 amino acids: CANSQGDGYTF. The CDR3 DNA reads TGCGCCAACAGCCAAGGAGATGGCTACACCTTC.

The chain links TRBV12-5 to TRBJ2-6; 11 positions agree with TRBD1. Unmatched junction bases numbered 3, after V lost 0 bases and J lost 2 bases. Germline V gives CDR1 LGHNT, CDR2 FRNRAP. The CDR3 covers 18 residues. The CDR3 DNA sequence: TGTGCTAGTGGTTTGGTACAGGGACAGGGGGCTGGGGCCAACGTCCTGACTTTC. This codes for CASGLVQGQGAGANVLTF.

There are a few counts of this clonotype. This chain links TRBV6-2 or TRBV6-3 with TRBJ1-5, with D perhaps TRBD1 (5 bases). This CDR3 is built from 18 residues. Trimming took off 0 bases at V and 5 bases at J, with 20 bases between the two ends. Germline V gene sequence: CDR1 MNHEY, CDR2 SVGEGT. DNA for the CDR3: TGTGCCAGCAGTTACTCGGGCAAAGGGGCTTTTCGAGATCAGCCCCAGCATTTT. Amino acid sequence: CASSYSGKGAFRDQPQHF.

The gene calls are TRBV20-1 and TRBJ2-4; D not certain. The CDR3 loop spans 16 amino acids. Per germline, CDR1 DFQATT and CDR2 SNEGSKA (reference sequence). V lost 3 bases and J 0 bases, leaving 15 bases between the germline ends. Here the CDR3 reads CSARDDVSVAKNIQYF. The CDR3 DNA reads as TGCAGTGCTAGGGACGACGTATCTGTAGCCAAAAACATTCAGTACTTC.

This clonotype was observed at least ten times. J is TRBJ2-7 and V is TRBV7-2; D gene uncertain. CDR1 and CDR2 (germline): SGHTA, FQGNSA. V was shortened by 5 bases and J by 0 bases, with 17 bases between the two germline ends. This CDR3 contains 16 residues. The CDR3: CASSRRSAPSSYEQYF. CDR3 DNA sequence: TGTGCCAGCAGCCGACGGTCGGCCCCGAGCTCCTACGAGCAGTACTTC.

This clonotype was recorded a few times. V usage is TRBV7-2 and J usage is TRBJ2-2; TRBD1 aligns across 8 bases. Germline CDR1 SGHTA, CDR2 FQGNSA. This CDR3 is 15 amino acids long. The trim removed 6 bases at V and 5 bases at J, leaving 8 bases unmatched. The chain's CDR3 is CASRGRDRNTGELFF. In DNA, the CDR3 is TGTGCCAGCAGAGGCCGGGACAGGAATACCGGGGAGCTGTTTTTT. The full variable domain, in which reference TRBV7-2 and TRBJ2-2 provide the parts outside the CDR3, is GAGVSQSPSNKVTEKGKDVELRCDPISGHTALYWYRQSLGQGLEFLIYFQGNSAPDKSGLPSDRFSAERTGGSVSTLTIQRTQQEDSAVYLCASRGRDRNTGELFFGEGSRLTVL.

The CDR3 DNA sequence: TGTGCCACCAGTGATTCAAAACCCGGGGAGAGGGGCTACACCTTC. This sequence encodes CATSDSKPGERGYTF. This chain joins TRBV24-1 and TRBJ1-2; D uncertain. V dropped 2 bases and J dropped 8 bases, with 17 bases sitting between them. This CDR3 is built from 15 residues. CDR1 and CDR2 from the germline V gene are KGHDR and SFDVKD.

The rearrangement uses TRBV7-6 and TRBJ1-1; 7 bases agree with TRBD1. V shed 5 bases, J shed 2 bases, and the junction held 8 bases outside the gene matches. From germline, CDR1 is SGHVS and CDR2 FNYEAQ. The CDR3 runs 15 residues. CDR3 loop: CASSTRQGTNTEAFF. Written as DNA, the CDR3 is TGTGCCAGCAGCACTAGACAGGGCACCAACACTGAAGCTTTCTTT.

V is TRBV28 and J is TRBJ2-1; no definite D call. CDR3 length: 13 residues. V lost 5 bases to trimming and J lost 9 bases, with 14 bases between them. CDR1 is MDHEN, CDR2 SYDVKM, per germline. CDR3 loop: CASSAPSWVEQFF. CDR3 DNA: TGTGCCAGCAGTGCCCCCAGTTGGGTTGAGCAGTTCTTC.

This clonotype showed up just a few times. The rearrangement uses TRBV6-5 and TRBJ2-7; either TRBD1 or TRBD2 may fit D (5 bases each). Germline lookup yields CDR1 MNHEY and CDR2 SVGAGI. The CDR3 is made up of 16 amino acids. V was pared by 1 base and J by 2 bases, with 15 bases between. The CDR3 sequence: CASSYLGRGRPYEQYF. The CDR3 DNA reads TGTGCCAGCAGTTACTTGGGACGGGGACGCCCCTACGAGCAGTACTTC.

V and J are TRBV7-9 and TRBJ2-1; the D gene is possibly TRBD2 (7 bases). The V and J ends lost 7 bases and 10 bases respectively, with 20 bases between them. The germline gives CDR1 SEHNR, CDR2 FQNEAQ (reference sequence). This CDR3 comprises 14 residues. CDR3 in DNA: TGTGCCAGCAAAGGGGGAGGGCCGAGGGGCGAGCAGTTCTTC. Its protein is CASKGGGPRGEQFF. Filled out from reference TRBV7-9 and TRBJ2-1, the complete variable domain reads DTGVSQNPRHKITKRGQNVTFRCDPISEHNRLYWYRQTLGQGPEFLTYFQNEAQLEKSRLLSDRFSAERPKGSFSTLEIQRTEQGDSAMYLCASKGGGPRGEQFFGPGTRLTVL.